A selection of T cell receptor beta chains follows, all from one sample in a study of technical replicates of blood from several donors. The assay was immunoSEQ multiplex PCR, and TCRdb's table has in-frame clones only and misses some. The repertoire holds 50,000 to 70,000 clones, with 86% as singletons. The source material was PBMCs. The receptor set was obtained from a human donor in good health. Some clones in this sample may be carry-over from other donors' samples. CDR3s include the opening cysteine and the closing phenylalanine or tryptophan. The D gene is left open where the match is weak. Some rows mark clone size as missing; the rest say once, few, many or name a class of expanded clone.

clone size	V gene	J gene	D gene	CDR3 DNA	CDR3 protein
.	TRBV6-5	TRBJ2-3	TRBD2	TGTGCCAGCAGTACTAGCGGGGGGGGAACAGATACGCAGTATTTT	CASSTSGGGTDTQYF
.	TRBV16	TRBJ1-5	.	TGTGCCAGCAGCCTGCAGGGAGGAGGCAATCAGCCCCAGCATTTT	CASSLQGGGNQPQHF
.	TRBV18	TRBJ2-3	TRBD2	TGTGCCAGCTCACCACTTACACTAGCGCAAAGCACAGATACGCAGTATTTT	CASSPLTLAQSTDTQYF
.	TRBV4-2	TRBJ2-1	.	TGTGCCAGCAGCCAAGTCGGGTCCTACAATGAGCAGTTCTTC	CASSQVGSYNEQFF
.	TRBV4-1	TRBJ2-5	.	TGCGCCAGCAGCCAAGCATCGCGCCGTTGGACCCAGTACTTC	CASSQASRRWTQYF
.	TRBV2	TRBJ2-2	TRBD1	TGTGCCAGCAGTGGTGACAGGGGGCCGAACACCGGGGAGCTGTTTTTT	CASSGDRGPNTGELFF
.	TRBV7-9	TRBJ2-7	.	TGTGCCAGCAGCTCCGGACAGAACTACGAGCAGTACTTC	CASSSGQNYEQYF
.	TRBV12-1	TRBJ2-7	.	TGTGCCAGCAGTCCGGGGATTAGCGGGGGATCAAGCTCCTACGAGCAGTACTTC	CASSPGISGGSSSYEQYF
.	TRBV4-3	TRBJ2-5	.	TGCGCCAGCAGCCAGCGGGCGGGGGAGACCCAGTACTTC	CASSQRAGETQYF
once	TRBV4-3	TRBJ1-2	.	TGCGCCAGCAGCCGCACACTAGCTAACTATGGCTACACCTTC	CASSRTLANYGYTF
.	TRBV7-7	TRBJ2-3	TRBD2	TGTGCCAGCAGCTCCGGGACTAGCGCAGATACGCAGTATTTT	CASSSGTSADTQYF
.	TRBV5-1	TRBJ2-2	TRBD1	TGCGCCAGCAGCGCGGTCCGGACAGGGGGCGAGGGCGGGGAGCTGTTTTTT	CASSAVRTGGEGGELFF
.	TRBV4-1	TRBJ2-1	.	TGCGCCAGCAGCCCCCGGACTCTTAACCCTTACAATGAGCAGTTCTTC	CASSPRTLNPYNEQFF
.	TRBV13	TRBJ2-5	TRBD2	TGTGCCAGCAGCTTAGGCGTACTAGCGGGAAAAGAGACCCAGTACTTC	CASSLGVLAGKETQYF
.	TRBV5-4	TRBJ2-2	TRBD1	TGTGCCAGCAGCTCCGGACAGGGGGATGCCGGGGAGCTGTTTTTT	CASSSGQGDAGELFF
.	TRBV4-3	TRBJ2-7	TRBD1	TGCGCCAGCCCGTTCAAAAGGGACAGAGACTCCTACGAGCAGTACTTC	CASPFKRDRDSYEQYF
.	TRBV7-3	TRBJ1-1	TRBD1	TGTGCCAGCAGCTTCAGGGGGCGGGACACTGAAGCTTTCTTT	CASSFRGRDTEAFF
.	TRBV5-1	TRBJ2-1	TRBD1	TGCGCCAGCCAGTTGGACAGGGATTACGAGCAGTTCTTC	CASQLDRDYEQFF
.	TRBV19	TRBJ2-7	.	TGTGCCAGTAGTGAAAATCACAGGGGGGGCACCTACGAGCAGTACTTC	CASSENHRGGTYEQYF
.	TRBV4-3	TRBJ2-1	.	TGCGCCAGCGCTCCCGACCGGAGCTCCTACAATGAGCAGTTCTTC	CASAPDRSSYNEQFF
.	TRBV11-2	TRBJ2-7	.	TGTGCCAGCAGCTCCCTAATACAGGGAAGCGAGCAGTACTTC	CASSSLIQGSEQYF
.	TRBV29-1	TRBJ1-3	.	TGCAGCGTTGCTTCTGGAAACACCATATATTTT	CSVASGNTIYF
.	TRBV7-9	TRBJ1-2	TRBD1	TGTGCCAGCAGCCGGGGACAGGCTCCTAACTATGGCTACACCTTC	CASSRGQAPNYGYTF
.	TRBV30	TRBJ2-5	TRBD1	TGTGCCTGGCAGGGGGCAGGAGAGACCCAGTACTTC	CAWQGAGETQYF
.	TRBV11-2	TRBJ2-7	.	TGTGCCAGCAGCTTAGATCGCGGGAAGACCTACGAGCAGTACTTC	CASSLDRGKTYEQYF
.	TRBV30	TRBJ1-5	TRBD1	TGTGCCTGGAGCGCCGCCGGGACAGGGCATCAGCCCCAGCATTTT	CAWSAAGTGHQPQHF
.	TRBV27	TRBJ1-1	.	TGTGCCAGCAGTATCATCCGGGACACAAACACTGAAGCTTTCTTT	CASSIIRDTNTEAFF
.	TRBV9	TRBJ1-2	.	TGTGCCAGCAGCGTAGATCCCCAGGGTGACTATGGCTACACCTTC	CASSVDPQGDYGYTF
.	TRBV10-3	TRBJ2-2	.	TGTGCTCACGGGCGGGTCGGGGAGCTGTTTTTT	CAHGRVGELFF
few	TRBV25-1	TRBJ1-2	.	TGTGCCAGCAGTGAATCGGGCTATGGCTACACCTTC	CASSESGYGYTF
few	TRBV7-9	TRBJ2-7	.	TGTGCCAGCAGCTTCCGGACTTCCCCCGAGCAGTACTTC	CASSFRTSPEQYF
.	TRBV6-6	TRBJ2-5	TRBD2	TGTGCCAGCAGTTACGGGAGGGACCGACAAGAGACCCAGTACTTC	CASSYGRDRQETQYF
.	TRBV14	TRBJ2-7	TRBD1	TGTGCCAGCAGCAGACGGACAGGGGGTCCCTACGAGCAGTACTTC	CASSRRTGGPYEQYF
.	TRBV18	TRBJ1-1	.	TGTGCCAGCTCACCTGGGACACAAAACACTGAAGCTTTCTTT	CASSPGTQNTEAFF
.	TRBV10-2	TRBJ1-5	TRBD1	TGCGCCAGCAGGGCCGGGACAGATCAGCCCCAGCATTTT	CASRAGTDQPQHF
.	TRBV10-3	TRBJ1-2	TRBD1	TGTGCCATAGACAGGGCAGGGGGCTACACCTTC	CAIDRAGGYTF
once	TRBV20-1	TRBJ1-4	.	TGCAGTGCTATAACAGGAGAAAAACTGTTTTTT	CSAITGEKLFF
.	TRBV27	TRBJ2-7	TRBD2	TGTGCCAGCAGTTATGTAGCGGGAGTACACGAGCAGTACTTC	CASSYVAGVHEQYF
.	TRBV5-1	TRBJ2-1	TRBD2	TGCGCCAGCAGCTCTGGACTAGCGGAATACAATGAGCAGTTCTTC	CASSSGLAEYNEQFF
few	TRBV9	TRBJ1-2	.	TGTGCCAGCAGCGTAGTACAGGGTGTGGGCTACACCTTC	CASSVVQGVGYTF
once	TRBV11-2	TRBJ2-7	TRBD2	TGTGCCAGCAGCTTATTAGCCGGGACTAGCCGCGGCGAGCAGTACTTC	CASSLLAGTSRGEQYF
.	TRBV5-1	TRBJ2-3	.	TGCGCCAGCAGCTTCGAGGGGGGGAGGCCAGATACGCAGTATTTT	CASSFEGGRPDTQYF
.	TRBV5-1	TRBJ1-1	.	TGCGCCAGCAGCTTGGACGGGGGGCGCGGGGTCACTGAAGCTTTCTTT	CASSLDGGRGVTEAFF
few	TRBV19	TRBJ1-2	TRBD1	TGTGCCAGTAGGGAACAGGGGGCCTATGGCTACACCTTC	CASREQGAYGYTF
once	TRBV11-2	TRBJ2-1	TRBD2	TGTGCCAGCAGCAGGACTAGCGGGGGGGCTAATGAGCAGTTCTTC	CASSRTSGGANEQFF
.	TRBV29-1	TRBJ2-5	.	TGCAGCGTTGAGGAGGCCACTGTTCTGGGGGGGACCCAGTACTTC	CSVEEATVLGGTQYF
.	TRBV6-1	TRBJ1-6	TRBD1	TGTGCCAGCAGTGAACGGGACAGGATAATTTCACCCCTCCACTTT	CASSERDRIISPLHF
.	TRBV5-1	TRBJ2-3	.	TGCGCCAGCAGCCCGACTCCCCGCACAGATACGCAGTATTTT	CASSPTPRTDTQYF
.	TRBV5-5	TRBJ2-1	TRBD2	TGTGCCAGCAGCTTGGTGGCTAGCGGGGGGGCAGGCTATGAGCAGTTCTTC	CASSLVASGGAGYEQFF
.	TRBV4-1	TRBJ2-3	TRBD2	TGCGCCAGCAGCCAAGATCAGGCGACTAGCGGGGGGGGAGATACGCAGTATTTT	CASSQDQATSGGGDTQYF
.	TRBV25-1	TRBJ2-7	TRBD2	TGTGCCAGCAGTGACTATCGGAGAAGCGGGGGGAACTCCTACGAGCAGTACTTC	CASSDYRRSGGNSYEQYF
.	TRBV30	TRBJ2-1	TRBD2	TGTGCCTGGAGTGGAGGACTAGCGGGAGTGGTCAATGAGCAGTTCTTC	CAWSGGLAGVVNEQFF
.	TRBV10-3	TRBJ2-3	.	TGTGCCACGACCCGGGGCGGGGTAGGGTACACAGATACGCAGTATTTT	CATTRGGVGYTDTQYF
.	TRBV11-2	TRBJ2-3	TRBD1	TGTGCCAGCAGCTTAGATCGGGACAGGGAGTATTTT	CASSLDRDREYF
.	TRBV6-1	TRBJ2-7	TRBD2	TGTGCCAGCAGTTTGTGGGAGGGCCTCGAGCAGTACTTC	CASSLWEGLEQYF
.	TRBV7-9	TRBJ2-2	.	TGTGCCAGCAGCCGACAACAGGCCACGAACACCGGGGAGCTGTTTTTT	CASSRQQATNTGELFF